The T cell receptor (beta chain) described here comes from a study of blood T cell repertoires in COVID-19 (dated by TCRdb to the early 2020s). For context, the study as a whole: Samples covering the acute and convalescent phases of COVID-19 were provided by collaborators in the United States, Italy and Spain. The prospective study material was composed of cDNA or gDNA derived from T cells, B-cell-depleted T cells, or PBMCs. Subjects who had been exposed to COVID-19, were actively infected with it, or had recovered from it provided the deeply sampled blood TCRbeta repertoires that made up the dataset. The repertoires were made available in a free public database intended to serve as a resource for research on the immune response to SARS-CoV-2. The samples were drawn from two sources: the first 160 participants of the ongoing ImmuneRACE study, and 950 to 1,500 subjects contributed by 6 global collaborators. Sample metadata almost always included a de-identified subject ID, COVID-19 status, age in years and sex. HLA class I and class II types, where available, came from metadata supplied by the sample provider rather than from assay-based typing. Summary of the overall study and its limitations: How much clinical and demographic metadata was included differed by source and by participant, and the metadata was provided uncurated.

The germline V end is reduced by 2 bases and the J end by 4 bases; junction bases left unmatched: 5. CDR1 WNHNN and CDR2 SYGVQD were looked up in the germline V gene (reference sequence). There are 15 amino acids in the CDR3, from cysteine to phenylalanine inclusive. Only the CDR3 portion is preserved as DNA: 45 bases, with reading frame beginning at the first base. Each collaborating institution followed its own protocols to collect whole blood in K2EDTA tubes. For TCRbeta analysis, collaborator samples were shipped as frozen whole blood, as isolated PBMCs, or as DNA extracted from either sample type. To note about this clone: Its antigen is currently not known. Base qualities are missing; no much larger clone stands one base away.

TCRbeta CDR3 regions were amplified from genomic DNA using the immunoSEQ Assay, a bias-controlled multiplex PCR. The study's processing was this. The number of nucleated cells in each sample was estimated by amplification of reference gene primers within the assay. To quantify the absolute abundance of each unique TCRbeta CDR3 rearrangement, sequence reads were collapsed and filtered. For each sample, productive Simpson clonality was calculated as the square root of Simpson's diversity index across productive rearrangements. TCRdb stores this immuneACCESS table with in-frame sequences only. Part of the clones is absent; in the studies checked, under half of the shortfall reflects unresolved V genes, and no reason is known for the rest. That table supplies the V and J calls and clone size; D and trimming were determined from the DNA. The sample has approximately 180,000 clones on record, approximately 85% of them singletons. The ten largest clones take up approximately 9.4% of the sample.

The sample consisted of peripheral blood. The sequence is built from TRBV10-1 and TRBJ2-7, with 10 bases matching TRBD1. The TCR originated in a woman at least 80 years old with acute or convalescent COVID-19. The base sequence is TGCGCCAGCAGTGAGGGCCTGGGACAGGGGTACGAGCAGTACTTC. Translated, it gives CASSEGLGQGYEQYF.